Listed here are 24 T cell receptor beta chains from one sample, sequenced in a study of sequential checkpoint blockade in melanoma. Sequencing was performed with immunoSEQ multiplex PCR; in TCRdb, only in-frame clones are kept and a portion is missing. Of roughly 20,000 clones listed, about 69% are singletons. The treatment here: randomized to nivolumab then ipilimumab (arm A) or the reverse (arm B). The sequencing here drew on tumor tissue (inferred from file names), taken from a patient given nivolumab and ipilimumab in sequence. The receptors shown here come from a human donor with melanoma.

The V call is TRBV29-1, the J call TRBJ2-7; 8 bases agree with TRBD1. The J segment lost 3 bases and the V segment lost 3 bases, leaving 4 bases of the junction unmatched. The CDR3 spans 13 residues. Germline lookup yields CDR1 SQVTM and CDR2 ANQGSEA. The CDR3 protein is CSVEDGTGYEQYF. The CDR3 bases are TGCAGCGTTGAGGATGGGACAGGCTACGAGCAGTACTTC.

This CDR3 is CASSLDRAAEAFF. CDR3 sequence (DNA): TGCGCCAGCAGCTTAGACAGGGCCGCTGAAGCTTTCTTT. The gene calls are TRBV23-1 and TRBJ1-1, with TRBD1 identical over 7 bases. TRBV23-1 qualifies as an ORF whose function is uncertain. This CDR3 contains 13 residues. Unmatched junction bases numbered 7, after V lost 6 bases and J lost 6 bases.

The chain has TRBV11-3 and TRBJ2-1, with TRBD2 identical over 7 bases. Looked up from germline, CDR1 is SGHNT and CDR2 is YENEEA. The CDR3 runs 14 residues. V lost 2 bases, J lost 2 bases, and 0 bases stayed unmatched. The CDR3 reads CASSLTSAYNEQFF. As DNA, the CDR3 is TGTGCCAGCAGCTTAACTAGCGCCTACAATGAGCAGTTCTTC.

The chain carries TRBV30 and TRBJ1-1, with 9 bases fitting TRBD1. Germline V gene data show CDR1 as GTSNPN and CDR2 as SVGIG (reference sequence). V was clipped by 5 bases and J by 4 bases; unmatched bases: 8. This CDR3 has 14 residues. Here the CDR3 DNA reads TGTGCCTGGTACAGGGGGCGTTATGGCACTGAAGCTTTCTTT. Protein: CAWYRGRYGTEAFF.

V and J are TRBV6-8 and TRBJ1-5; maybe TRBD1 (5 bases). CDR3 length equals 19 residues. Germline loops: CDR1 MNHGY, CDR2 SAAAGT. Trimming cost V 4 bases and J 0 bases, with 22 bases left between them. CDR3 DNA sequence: TGTGCCAGCAGTTCCCACAGGTTGATGGGGGTGACTAGCAATCAGCCCCAGCATTTT. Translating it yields CASSSHRLMGVTSNQPQHF.

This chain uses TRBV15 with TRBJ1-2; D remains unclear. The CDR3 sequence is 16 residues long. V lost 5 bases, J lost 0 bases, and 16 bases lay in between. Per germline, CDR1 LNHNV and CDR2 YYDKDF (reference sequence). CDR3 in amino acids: CATSVDLITSNYGYTF. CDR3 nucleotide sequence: TGTGCCACCAGCGTCGATCTAATCACTTCTAACTATGGCTACACCTTC.

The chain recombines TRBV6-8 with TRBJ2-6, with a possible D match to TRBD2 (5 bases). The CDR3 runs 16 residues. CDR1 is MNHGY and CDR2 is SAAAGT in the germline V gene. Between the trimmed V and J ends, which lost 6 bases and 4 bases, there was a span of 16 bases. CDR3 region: CASRAYLEAGANVLTF. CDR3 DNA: TGTGCCAGCAGAGCTTACTTGGAGGCGGGGGCCAACGTCCTGACTTTC.

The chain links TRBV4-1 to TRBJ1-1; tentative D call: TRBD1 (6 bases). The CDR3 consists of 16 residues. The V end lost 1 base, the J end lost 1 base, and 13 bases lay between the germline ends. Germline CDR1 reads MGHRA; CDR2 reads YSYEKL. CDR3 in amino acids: CASSQGPQQGNTEAFF. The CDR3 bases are TGCGCCAGCAGCCAAGGACCCCAACAGGGGAACACTGAAGCTTTCTTT.

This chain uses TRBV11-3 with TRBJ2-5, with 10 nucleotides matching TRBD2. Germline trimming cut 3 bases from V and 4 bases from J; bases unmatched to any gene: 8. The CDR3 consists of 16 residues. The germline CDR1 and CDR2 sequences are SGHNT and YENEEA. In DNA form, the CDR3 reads TGTGCCAGCAGCTTGGGAGTTCTAGCGGGGGCAGAGACCCAGTACTTC. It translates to CASSLGVLAGAETQYF.

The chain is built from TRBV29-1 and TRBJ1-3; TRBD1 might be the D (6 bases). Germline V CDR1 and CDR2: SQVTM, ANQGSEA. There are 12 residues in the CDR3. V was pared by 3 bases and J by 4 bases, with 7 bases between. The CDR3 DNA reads TGCAGCGTTGAGCAGGGGGGAAACACCATATATTTT. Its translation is CSVEQGGNTIYF.

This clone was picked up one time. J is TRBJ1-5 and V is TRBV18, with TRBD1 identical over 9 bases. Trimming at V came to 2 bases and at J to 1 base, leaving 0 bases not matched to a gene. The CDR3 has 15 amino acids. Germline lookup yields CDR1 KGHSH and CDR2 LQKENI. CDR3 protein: CASSPGTGSNQPQHF. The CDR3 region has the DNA TGTGCCAGCTCACCAGGGACAGGGAGCAATCAGCCCCAGCATTTT.

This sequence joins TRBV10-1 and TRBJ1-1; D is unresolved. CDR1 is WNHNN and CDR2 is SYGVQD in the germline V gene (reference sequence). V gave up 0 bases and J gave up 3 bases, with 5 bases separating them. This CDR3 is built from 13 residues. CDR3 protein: CASSESLDTEAFF. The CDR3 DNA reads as TGCGCCAGCAGTGAGTCGTTAGACACTGAAGCTTTCTTT.

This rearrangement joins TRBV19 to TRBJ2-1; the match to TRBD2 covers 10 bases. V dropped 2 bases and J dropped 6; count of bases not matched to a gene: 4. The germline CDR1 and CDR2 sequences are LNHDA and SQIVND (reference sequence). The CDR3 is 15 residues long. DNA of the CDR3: TGTGCCAGTAGTATAACAGCGGGAGGGAGCAATGAGCAGTTCTTC. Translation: CASSITAGGSNEQFF.

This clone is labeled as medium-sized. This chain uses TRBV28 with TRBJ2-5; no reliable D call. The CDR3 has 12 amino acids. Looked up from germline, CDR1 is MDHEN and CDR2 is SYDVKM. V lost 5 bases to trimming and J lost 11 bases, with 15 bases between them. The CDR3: CASSGIGPSQYF. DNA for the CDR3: TGTGCCAGCAGTGGAATTGGACCGTCTCAGTACTTC.

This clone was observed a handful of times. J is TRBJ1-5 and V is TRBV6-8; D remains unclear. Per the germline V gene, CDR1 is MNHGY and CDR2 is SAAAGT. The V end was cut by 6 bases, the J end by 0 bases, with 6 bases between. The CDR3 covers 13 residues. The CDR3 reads CASRDYSNQPQHF. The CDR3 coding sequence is TGTGCCAGCAGGGACTATAGCAATCAGCCCCAGCATTTT.

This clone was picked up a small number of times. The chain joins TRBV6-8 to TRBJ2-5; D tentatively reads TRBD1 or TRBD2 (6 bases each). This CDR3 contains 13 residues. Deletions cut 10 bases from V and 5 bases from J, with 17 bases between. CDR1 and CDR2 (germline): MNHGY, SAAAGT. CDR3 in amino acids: CATRGAARETQYF. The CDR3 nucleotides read TGTGCCACTAGGGGGGCCGCGAGGGAGACCCAGTACTTC.

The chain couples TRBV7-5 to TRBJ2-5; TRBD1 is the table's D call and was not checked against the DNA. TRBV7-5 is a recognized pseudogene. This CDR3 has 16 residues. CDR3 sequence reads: CASRPFSGQGTETQYF. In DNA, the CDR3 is TGTGCCAGCAGGCCTTTCTCGGGACAGGGGACGGAGACCCAGTACTTC.

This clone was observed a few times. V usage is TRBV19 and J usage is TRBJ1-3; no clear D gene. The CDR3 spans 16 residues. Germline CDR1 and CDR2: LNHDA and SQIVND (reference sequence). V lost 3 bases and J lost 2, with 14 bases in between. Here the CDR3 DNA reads TGTGCCAGTAGTATCCCAATCGGGTTAACTGGAAACACCATATATTTT. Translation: CASSIPIGLTGNTIYF.

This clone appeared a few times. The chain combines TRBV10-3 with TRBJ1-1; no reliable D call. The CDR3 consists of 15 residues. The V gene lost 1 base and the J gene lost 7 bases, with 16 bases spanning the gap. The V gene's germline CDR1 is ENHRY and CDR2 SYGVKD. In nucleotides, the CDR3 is TGTGCCATCAGTGAGTTTCCGGAAAGCTTTCTTGAAGCTTTCTTT. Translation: CAISEFPESFLEAFF.

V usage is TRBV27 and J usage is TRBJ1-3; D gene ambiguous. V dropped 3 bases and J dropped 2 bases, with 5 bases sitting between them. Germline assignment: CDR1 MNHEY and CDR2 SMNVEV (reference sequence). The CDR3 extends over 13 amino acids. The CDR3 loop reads CASSFFAGNTIYF. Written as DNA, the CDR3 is TGTGCCAGCAGTTTTTTCGCTGGAAACACCATATATTTT.

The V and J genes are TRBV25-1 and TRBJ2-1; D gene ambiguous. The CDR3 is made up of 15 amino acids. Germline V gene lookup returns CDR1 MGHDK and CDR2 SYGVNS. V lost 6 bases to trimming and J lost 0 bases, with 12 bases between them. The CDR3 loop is CASSLSPSSYNEQFF. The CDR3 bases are TGTGCCAGCAGCCTATCTCCGAGCTCCTACAATGAGCAGTTCTTC.

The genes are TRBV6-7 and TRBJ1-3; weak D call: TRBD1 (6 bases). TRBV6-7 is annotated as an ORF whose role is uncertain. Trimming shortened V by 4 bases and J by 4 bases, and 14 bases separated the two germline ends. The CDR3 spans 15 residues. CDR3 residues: CASSSFSTGGNTIYF. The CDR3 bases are TGTGCCAGCAGTTCCTTTTCGACAGGAGGAAACACCATATATTTT.

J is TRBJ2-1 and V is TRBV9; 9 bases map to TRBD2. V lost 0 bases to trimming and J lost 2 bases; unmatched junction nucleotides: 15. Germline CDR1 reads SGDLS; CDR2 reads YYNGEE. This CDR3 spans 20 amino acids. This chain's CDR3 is CASSVVPVAGGLVAYNEQFF. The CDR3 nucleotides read TGTGCCAGCAGCGTAGTCCCCGTGGCGGGGGGGTTAGTGGCCTACAATGAGCAGTTCTTC.

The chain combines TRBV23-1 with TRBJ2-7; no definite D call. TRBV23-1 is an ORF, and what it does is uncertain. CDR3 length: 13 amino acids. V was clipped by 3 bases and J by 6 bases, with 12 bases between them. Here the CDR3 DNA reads TGCGCCAGCAGTCACCATGGGTGTGGCGAGCAGTACTTC. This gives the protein CASSHHGCGEQYF.